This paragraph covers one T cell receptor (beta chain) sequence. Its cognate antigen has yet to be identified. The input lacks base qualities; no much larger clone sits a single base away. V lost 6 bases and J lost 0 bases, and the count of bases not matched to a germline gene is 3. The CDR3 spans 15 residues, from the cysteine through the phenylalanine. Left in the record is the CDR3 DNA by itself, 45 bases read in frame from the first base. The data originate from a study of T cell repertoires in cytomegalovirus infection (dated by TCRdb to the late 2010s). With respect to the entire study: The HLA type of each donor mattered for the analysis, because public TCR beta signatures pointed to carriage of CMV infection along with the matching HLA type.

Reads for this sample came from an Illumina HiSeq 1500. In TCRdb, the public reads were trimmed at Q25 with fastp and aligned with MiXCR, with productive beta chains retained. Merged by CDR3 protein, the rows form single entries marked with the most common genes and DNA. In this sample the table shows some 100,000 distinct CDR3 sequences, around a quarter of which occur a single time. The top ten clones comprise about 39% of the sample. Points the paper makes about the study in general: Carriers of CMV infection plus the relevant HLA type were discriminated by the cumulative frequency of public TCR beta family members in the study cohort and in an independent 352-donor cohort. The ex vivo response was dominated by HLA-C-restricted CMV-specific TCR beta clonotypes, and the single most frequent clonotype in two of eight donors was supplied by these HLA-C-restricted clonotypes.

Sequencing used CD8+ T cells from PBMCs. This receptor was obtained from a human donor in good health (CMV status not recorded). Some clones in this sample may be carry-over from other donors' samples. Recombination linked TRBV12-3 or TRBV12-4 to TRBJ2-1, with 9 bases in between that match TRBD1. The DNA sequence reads TGTGCCAGCAGGGGGACAGGGAGCTCCTACAATGAGCAGTTCTTC. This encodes CASRGTGSSYNEQFF.